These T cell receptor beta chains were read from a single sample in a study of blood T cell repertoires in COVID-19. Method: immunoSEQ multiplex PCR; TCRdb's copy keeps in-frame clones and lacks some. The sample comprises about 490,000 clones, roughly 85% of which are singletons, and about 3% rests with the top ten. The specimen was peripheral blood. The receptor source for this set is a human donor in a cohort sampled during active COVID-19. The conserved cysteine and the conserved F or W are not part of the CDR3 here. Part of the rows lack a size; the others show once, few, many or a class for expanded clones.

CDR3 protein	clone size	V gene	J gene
AWSAQGANSPLH	.	TRBV30	TRBJ1-6
ASSRGGSGANVLT	.	TRBV28	TRBJ2-6
ASSYPTTSGRETQY	.	TRBV6-2/TRBV6-3	TRBJ2-5
SVVVGATLYNEQF	.	TRBV29-1	TRBJ2-1
ASSLGLAGVNEQF	few	TRBV3-1/TRBV3-2	TRBJ2-1
ASSPLQGSGYT	.	TRBV9	TRBJ1-2
ASGPFGCRDYGYT	.	TRBV21-1	TRBJ1-2
ATPPVRQRDTQY	.	TRBV24-1	TRBJ2-3
ASSQRQPYTGELF	.	TRBV14	TRBJ2-2
ASSQGQGGLERYEQF	.	TRBV5-4	TRBJ2-1
ASSYSNRGSYEQY	.	TRBV6-5	TRBJ2-7
ASSLRAGGIHEQY	.	TRBV11-2	TRBJ2-7
ASTPLTTSGMTEAF	.	TRBV19	TRBJ1-1
ASSGRDSYYGYT	.	TRBV7-9	TRBJ1-2
ASSMGLAPSSYNEQF	.	TRBV5-1	TRBJ2-1
ASSRLGTGELF	few	TRBV6-5	TRBJ2-2
ASSFRESGRPPSYEQY	.	TRBV27	TRBJ2-7
ASSLIQATNEKLF	.	TRBV28	TRBJ1-4
ASSLEGGITYEQY	.	TRBV5-1	TRBJ2-7
ASSSDRGITYEQY	.	TRBV2	TRBJ2-7
ASSFSGRGSYNEQF	.	TRBV27	TRBJ2-1
ASKGTGETQY	.	TRBV19	TRBJ2-5
ASSRDTSGSPPDTQY	.	TRBV5-1	TRBJ2-3
ASSGLAGGPTDTQY	.	TRBV5-1	TRBJ2-3
ASSVSGTSAYNEQF	.	TRBV9	TRBJ2-1
ASRPQGSEAF	.	TRBV6-5	TRBJ1-1
ASSRRTISTDTQY	.	TRBV27	TRBJ2-3
ASRKVKQTDTQY	.	TRBV6-5	TRBJ2-3
ATSSTGGAMAKNIQY	.	TRBV15	TRBJ2-4
AWSSSRQGVGYT	.	TRBV30	TRBJ1-2
ASSQFVGGEETQY	.	TRBV3-1/TRBV3-2	TRBJ2-5
ASSTDGQGSPYEQY	.	TRBV5-1	TRBJ2-7
ASSEGRSGSTDTQY	.	TRBV9	TRBJ2-3
ASSEQGSNQPQH	.	TRBV2	TRBJ1-5
ATSTGQGFRDEQF	few	TRBV24-1	TRBJ2-1
ASSFQGGTDTQY	.	TRBV5-6	TRBJ2-3
AISYLTGGENGYT	.	TRBV10-3	TRBJ1-2
ASSFSQGGSGNTIY	.	TRBV5-1	TRBJ1-3